This TCR beta chain was captured in a study of identical twins. Findings and caveats of the study: Excess sharing between twins was weaker in beta out-of-frame sequences. In zero-insertion analyses, partial confounding could arise from invariant MAIT and iNKT cells. Insertion counts were lower in abundant cord blood beta clonotypes, a trend that memory repertoires did not show.

In this sample, this clonotype turned up many times. Its specificity is unknown. TCRdb re-derived calls from the 5' RACE reads in MiXCR, one entry per CDR3 protein. The sample carries some 1,700,000 distinct CDR3 sequences, around 33% recorded once. Per the germline V gene, CDR1 is SQVTM and CDR2 is ANQGSEA. CDR3 size: 16 residues. Trimming took 7 bases from V and 5 from J, leaving 24 bases between them. The chain combines TRBV29-1 with TRBJ1-5, with D tentatively TRBD1 (5 bases). The sequence was obtained from a newborn girl in good health. The sample taken for sequencing was cord blood. The CDR3 protein is CSGAPILGQKDQPQHF. The CDR3 nucleotides are TGCAGCGGCGCCCCCATTTTAGGACAAAAGGATCAGCCCCAGCATTTT.